The 5 T cell receptor beta chains listed next were all sequenced from one sample in a study of glioma-infiltrating T cells after dendritic cell vaccination. Repertoires were generated with immunoSEQ multiplex PCR, while TCRdb's copy carries only in-frame clones and drops some. The sample consists of 40,000 or so clones, approximately 82% of them appearing once. The starting material was blood, obtained before dendritic cell vaccination. These TCRs come from a human donor with glioblastoma.

The gene calls are TRBV4-3 and TRBJ1-2, with D perhaps TRBD1 (6 bases). Looked up from germline, CDR1 is LGHNA and CDR2 is YSLEER. The CDR3 totals 16 residues. The V and J ends lost 0 bases and 4 bases respectively, with 15 bases between them. CDR3 DNA: TGCGCCAGCAGCCAAGAGCTAGGGAGGGGGATCTATGGCTACACCTTC. It translates to CASSQELGRGIYGYTF.

The gene calls are TRBV9 and TRBJ2-7; tentatively, D is TRBD1 (6 bases). Germline values: CDR1 SGDLS, CDR2 YYNGEE. The CDR3 consists of 13 residues. V lost 4 bases, J lost 5 bases, and 13 bases lay in between. For the CDR3, the DNA is TGTGCCAGCAGCTCGGACAGTAACGACGAGCAGTACTTC. It translates to CASSSDSNDEQYF.

This sequence joins TRBV4-1 and TRBJ1-1, with TRBD1 identical over 9 bases. Germline CDR1 reads MGHRA; CDR2 reads YSYEKL. V trimming: 3 bases; J trimming: 1 base; junction bases outside the gene matches: 12. The CDR3 covers 18 residues. The CDR3 here is CASSQAGQGPGWNTEAFF. The CDR3 nucleotides are TGCGCCAGCAGCCAGGCGGGACAGGGTCCGGGATGGAACACTGAAGCTTTCTTT.

This clone occurred a few times. The germline gene is not matched at one end of the junction; a read error may be the cause. This chain uses TRBV7-7 with TRBJ1-2; TRBD1 matches at 12 bases. Germline assignment: CDR1 SSHAT and CDR2 FNYEAQ (reference sequence). The CDR3 extends over 18 amino acids. The CDR3 reads CASSLDGDRGREGGGYTF. The CDR3 bases are TGTGCTAGCAGCCTCGACGGGGACAGGGGGCGCGAAGGTGGGGGCTACACCTTC. Drawing the rest from reference TRBV7-7 and TRBJ1-2, the complete variable domain is GAGVSQSPRYKVTKRGQDVTLRCDPISSHATLYWYQQALGQGPEFLTYFNYEAQPDKSGLPSDRFSAERPEGSISTLTIQRTEQRDSAMYRCASSLDGDRGREGGGYTFGSGTRLTVV.

The genes are TRBV2 and TRBJ2-1; D is uncertain. Germline loops: CDR1 SNHLY, CDR2 FYNNEI. V gave up 7 bases and J gave up 0 bases, with 10 bases separating them. This CDR3 spans 14 amino acids. The CDR3 spells CASILTSSYNEQFF. CDR3 DNA sequence: TGTGCCAGCATCCTCACGAGCTCCTACAATGAGCAGTTCTTC. Full variable domain (rest looked up from reference TRBV2 and TRBJ2-1): EPEVTQTPSHQVTQMGQEVILRCVPISNHLYFYWYRQILGQKVEFLVSFYNNEISEKSEIFDDQFSVERPDGSNFTLKIRSTKLEDSAMYFCASILTSSYNEQFFGPGTRLTVL.